The next 29 T cell receptor beta chains were all read from a single sample in a study of T-cell reconstitution after alpha-beta-depleted transplantation in children. For TCRbeta, the library was prepared with unique molecular identifiers. TCRdb re-derived calls from the PCR reads in MiXCR, one entry per CDR3 protein. The data hold approximately 1,000,000 distinct CDR3 sequences, with roughly 29% observed a single time. The sample in question was PBMCs, mostly from graft donor cells, obtained 360 days after TCRalphabeta/CD19-depleted stem cell transplant. These receptors originate from a boy under two years old who had a stem cell transplant for SCID, so the T cells may come from the graft donor.

Worth noting for this clonotype: This may be a read error, as it is one base from a much larger clone. The chain is built from TRBV20-1 and TRBJ2-3; perhaps D is TRBD1 or TRBD2 (5 bases each). The CDR3 consists of 14 residues. Deletions cut 3 bases from V and 4 bases from J, with 14 bases between. Germline CDR1 reads DFQATT; CDR2 reads SNEGSKA (reference sequence). CDR3 in amino acids: CSARTGRYADTQYF. DNA for the CDR3: TGCAGTGCTAGGACGGGACGGTACGCAGATACGCAGTATTTT.

The chain has TRBV12-3 or TRBV12-4 and TRBJ2-1, with D perhaps matching TRBD2 (6 bases). The CDR3 consists of 17 residues. Trimming removed 2 bases at V and 7 bases at J, with 21 bases between. The CDR3 reads CASSLFLLRDAGNEQFF. CDR3 nucleotide sequence: TGTGCCAGCAGTTTATTCCTCCTTAGGGATGCGGGGAATGAGCAGTTCTTC.

This clonotype was detected a few times. The V call is TRBV24-1, the J call TRBJ2-1; D is undetermined. The CDR3 consists of 15 residues. Germline V gives CDR1 KGHDR, CDR2 SFDVKD. Trimming shortened V by 3 bases and J by 10 bases, and 18 bases separated the two germline ends. Written as DNA, the CDR3 is TGTGCCACCAGTGATCCCCACAGACCGGGCGCGGAGCAGTTCTTC. It is translated as CATSDPHRPGAEQFF.

The J gene is TRBJ2-7, the V gene TRBV4-1; 8 bases line up with TRBD1. The J segment lost 1 base and the V segment lost 1 base, leaving 0 bases of the junction unmatched. The CDR3 has 14 residues. CDR1 MGHRA and CDR2 YSYEKL come from the germline V gene. The CDR3 region has the DNA TGCGCCAGCAGCCAAGGGGACAGGTCCTACGAGCAGTACTTC. Translating gives CASSQGDRSYEQYF.

This clonotype was detected only a few times. This CDR3 reads CASSLAGTTGETQYF. The CDR3 DNA reads as TGTGCCAGCAGCTTGGCGGGCACAACTGGGGAGACCCAGTACTTC. This chain connects TRBV5-4 to TRBJ2-5; D is uncertain. CDR1 is SGHNT, CDR2 YYREEE, per germline (reference sequence). V was shortened by 0 bases and J by 5 bases, with 14 bases between the two germline ends. The CDR3 is 15 amino acids.

This clonotype has only a few counts. The chain uses TRBV7-8 and TRBJ2-7, with 7 positions matching TRBD2. CDR1 is SGHVS, CDR2 FQNEAQ, per germline. Trimming cost V 5 bases and J 1 base; bases outside gene matches: 11. CDR3 length equals 16 residues. In nucleotides, the CDR3 is TGTGCCAGCAGCCCAGGTACTAGCGCCAGGTCCTACGAGCAGTACTTC. Translating it yields CASSPGTSARSYEQYF.

The chain is built from TRBV18 and TRBJ2-7; D is perhaps TRBD1 (6 bases). The CDR3 runs to 18 residues. With 3 bases removed from V and 2 bases from J, the gap between germline ends came to 23 bases. CDR1 and CDR2 (germline): KGHSH, LQKENI. This CDR3 is CASSPYSIQGISAYEQYF. CDR3 nucleotides: TGTGCCAGCTCACCCTACTCCATCCAGGGGATTTCAGCCTACGAGCAGTACTTC.

This sequence joins TRBV28 and TRBJ2-7, with a weak D call TRBD2 (7 bases). Germline V lookup: CDR1 MDHEN, CDR2 SYDVKM. The CDR3 length is 14 residues. V dropped 2 bases and J dropped 6 bases, with 14 bases sitting between them. The CDR3 is CASSLAGAVTEQYF. CDR3 nucleotides: TGTGCCAGCAGTTTAGCGGGGGCCGTGACCGAGCAGTACTTC.

The sample holds a few counts of this clonotype. For the CDR3, the DNA is TGTGCCAGCAGCTTAGTGGGGAAGAAGCCCCTCCACTTT. Its translation is CASSLVGKKPLHF. The chain combines TRBV7-2 with TRBJ1-6; D is uncertain. The germline CDR1 and CDR2 sequences are SGHTA and FQGNSA. The CDR3 is made up of 13 amino acids. V was cut by 1 base and J by 13 bases, with 11 bases left in between.

This clonotype has only a few counts. The genes are TRBV25-1 and TRBJ1-6, with 8 positions matching TRBD1. The germline CDR1 and CDR2 sequences are MGHDK and SYGVNS. This CDR3 has 15 residues. The junction had 7 bases not matched to a gene; V was cut back by 3 bases and J by 9 bases. CDR3 region: CASSDLQGVGSPLHF. In nucleotides, the CDR3 is TGTGCCAGCAGTGATCTACAGGGGGTTGGTTCACCCCTCCACTTT.

J is TRBJ2-7 and V is TRBV5-6, with 9 bases lining up with TRBD2. The CDR3 has 16 residues. Per the germline V gene, CDR1 is SGHDT and CDR2 is YYEEEE. The V segment lost 4 bases and the J segment 3 bases; nucleotides outside the gene matches: 11. The DNA of the CDR3 is TGTGCCAGCAGCACCGTGACTAGCGGATTCAACTACGAGCAGTACTTC. Translated, it gives CASSTVTSGFNYEQYF.

This clonotype was counted between two and nine times. The gene calls are TRBV12-3 or TRBV12-4 and TRBJ2-3, with TRBD2 matching 7 bases. The CDR3 contains 15 residues. V shed 5 bases, J shed 4 bases, and the junction held 9 bases outside the gene matches. CDR3 sequence: CASSPKRGGADTQYF. CDR3 sequence (DNA): TGTGCCAGCAGTCCTAAGCGGGGAGGCGCAGATACGCAGTATTTT.

The V call is TRBV5-1, the J call TRBJ1-4; tentative D call: TRBD1 (6 bases). The germline CDR1 and CDR2 sequences are SGHRS and YFSETQ. Trimming shortened V by 0 bases and J by 3 bases, and 15 bases separated the two germline ends. The CDR3 runs 17 residues. The CDR3 spells CASSLGPINRANEKLFF. CDR3 nucleotide sequence: TGCGCCAGCAGCTTGGGCCCGATTAACAGGGCTAATGAAAAACTGTTTTTT. The entire variable domain, with the rest obtained from reference TRBV5-1 and TRBJ1-4, is as follows: KAGVTQTPRYLIKTRGQQVTLSCSPISGHRSVSWYQQTPGQGLQFLFEYFSETQRNKGNFPGRFSGRQFSNSRSEMNVSTLELGDSALYLCASSLGPINRANEKLFFGSGTQLSVL.

The chain couples TRBV12-3 or TRBV12-4 to TRBJ2-2, with D hard to call. This CDR3 comprises 13 residues. The germline V and J ends were trimmed by 3 bases and 5 bases, with 7 bases remaining between them. This CDR3 is CASSFIRTGELFF. The CDR3 DNA reads TGTGCCAGCAGTTTCATTAGGACCGGGGAGCTGTTTTTT.

This clonotype was counted a few times. This sequence joins TRBV11-2 and TRBJ2-5; D is possibly TRBD2 (6 bases). The ends were cut back, 3 bases at V and 4 bases at J, with 15 bases in the middle. The CDR3 covers 15 residues. Looked up from germline, CDR1 is SGHAT and CDR2 is FQNNGV. The CDR3 is CASSFSRLERETQYF. The CDR3 DNA sequence: TGTGCCAGCAGCTTCTCGAGACTAGAGAGAGAGACCCAGTACTTC.

This clonotype was seen just once. V gene TRBV20-1 combines with J gene TRBJ2-1; D remains unclear. Deletions cut 3 bases from V and 8 bases from J, with 8 bases between. Looked up from germline, CDR1 is DFQATT and CDR2 is SNEGSKA (reference sequence). The CDR3 is 11 amino acids. This CDR3 reads CSARGSHEQFF. The CDR3 bases are TGCAGTGCTAGGGGGTCCCATGAGCAGTTCTTC.

The chain is built from TRBV6-2 or TRBV6-3 and TRBJ2-3; D perhaps matches TRBD2 (5 bases). Per the germline V gene, CDR1 is MNHEY and CDR2 is SVGEGT. There are 13 residues in the CDR3. V dropped 7 bases and J dropped 6 bases, with 14 bases sitting between them. The chain's CDR3 is CASIYRGSDTQYF. Written as DNA, the CDR3 is TGTGCCAGCATCTACAGAGGGTCCGATACGCAGTATTTT.

A few counts support this clonotype. The chain joins TRBV12-3 or TRBV12-4 to TRBJ2-5; perhaps TRBD1 as D (5 bases). The CDR3 runs 15 residues. Trimming pared 1 base from V and 2 bases from J, leaving 11 bases between. CDR3 DNA sequence: TGTGCCAGCAGTTTAGTGGGCAGGGTGCAAGAGACCCAGTACTTC. The encoded protein is CASSLVGRVQETQYF.

V is TRBV2 and J is TRBJ2-2; TRBD2 aligns across 8 bases. Germline values: CDR1 SNHLY, CDR2 FYNNEI. This CDR3 has 16 residues. V shed 4 bases, J shed 1 base, and the junction held 5 bases outside the gene matches. For the CDR3, the DNA is TGTGCCAGCAGTGGTTGGACTAGCCTGAACACCGGGGAGCTGTTTTTT. Its protein product is CASSGWTSLNTGELFF.

The V gene is TRBV4-1, the J gene TRBJ2-2; weak D call: TRBD1 (6 bases). CDR1 is MGHRA and CDR2 is YSYEKL in the germline V gene. CDR3 length: 15 amino acids. Between the trimmed V and J ends, which lost 1 base and 6 bases, there was a span of 12 bases. CDR3 in DNA: TGCGCCAGCAGCCAAGCGGTGAAGGGGGCCGGGGAGCTGTTTTTT. Protein product: CASSQAVKGAGELFF.

This clonotype has just a few counts. V usage is TRBV12-3 or TRBV12-4 and J usage is TRBJ2-7; 10 bases fit TRBD1. V shed 7 bases, J shed 4 bases, and the junction held 7 bases outside the gene matches. The CDR3 spans 14 residues. CDR3 residues: CASTSGTGEYEQYF. CDR3 bases: TGTGCCAGCACTTCCGGGACAGGGGAATACGAGCAGTACTTC.

This clonotype was picked up a small number of times. The J gene is TRBJ1-1, the V gene TRBV20-1; the D is unclear. Between the trimmed V and J ends, which lost 5 bases and 8 bases, there was a span of 18 bases. Germline CDR1 is DFQATT and CDR2 is SNEGSKA (reference sequence). The CDR3 is 13 residues long. CDR3 residues: CSAGRPWDPEAFF. The CDR3 region has the DNA TGCAGTGCTGGAAGACCTTGGGATCCGGAAGCTTTCTTT.

This clonotype was seen only a few times. This rearrangement joins TRBV20-1 to TRBJ1-2, with D hard to call. The CDR3 has 15 amino acids. The V and J ends lost 0 bases and 4 bases respectively, with 15 bases between them. Germline lookup yields CDR1 DFQATT and CDR2 SNEGSKA (reference sequence). CDR3 protein: CSARDPTTVGYGYTF. The CDR3, as DNA: TGCAGTGCTAGAGATCCCACCACGGTGGGCTATGGCTACACCTTC.

The chain employs TRBV20-1 and TRBJ1-2; a possible D gene is TRBD1 (5 bases). The CDR3 totals 14 residues. Germline V gene data show CDR1 as DFQATT and CDR2 as SNEGSKA (reference sequence). The V end was cut by 0 bases, the J end by 5 bases, with 13 bases between. The CDR3 here is CSARDLDRSYGYTF. CDR3 DNA: TGCAGTGCTAGAGACCTAGACAGAAGTTATGGCTACACCTTC.

This chain links TRBV29-1 with TRBJ2-1; 7 positions agree with TRBD2. This CDR3 contains 14 residues. V trimming: 0 bases; J trimming: 10 bases; junction bases outside the gene matches: 9. Germline CDR1 is SQVTM and CDR2 is ANQGSEA. Here the CDR3 reads CSVEDGEGPGEQFF. The DNA of the CDR3 is TGCAGCGTTGAAGATGGGGAGGGGCCGGGGGAGCAGTTCTTC.

This clonotype was seen a handful of times. The chain joins TRBV9 to TRBJ1-1; D not resolved. The germline V and J ends were trimmed by 0 bases and 1 base, with 7 bases remaining between them. Germline V gene lookup returns CDR1 SGDLS and CDR2 YYNGEE. The CDR3 has 14 residues. The CDR3 protein is CASSVGEGNTEAFF. The CDR3 region has the DNA TGTGCCAGCAGCGTAGGGGAGGGGAACACTGAAGCTTTCTTT.

The gene calls are TRBV28 and TRBJ2-5, with a weak D call TRBD1 (5 bases). Germline loops: CDR1 MDHEN, CDR2 SYDVKM. This CDR3 region has 14 residues. Trimming removed 3 bases from V and 5 bases from J, with 13 bases in between. The CDR3 loop is CASSFQGPQETQYF. In DNA form, the CDR3 reads TGTGCCAGCAGTTTTCAGGGCCCCCAGGAGACCCAGTACTTC. Variable domain in full (rest from reference TRBV28 and TRBJ2-5): DVKVTQSSRYLVKRTGEKVFLECVQDMDHENMFWYRQDPGLGLRLIYFSYDVKMKEKGDIPEGYSVSREKKERFSLILESASTNQTSMYLCASSFQGPQETQYFGPGTRLLVL.

This clonotype was seen a handful of times. The chain uses TRBV7-6 and TRBJ2-3; perhaps TRBD2 as D (6 bases). Trimming left V 1 base short and J 0 bases short, with 11 bases between. Germline values: CDR1 SGHVS, CDR2 FNYEAQ. CDR3 length: 16 amino acids. CDR3 nucleotide sequence: TGTGCCAGCAGCTTAGGCGGGACCTCTAGCACAGATACGCAGTATTTT. Translating gives CASSLGGTSSTDTQYF.

V gene TRBV28 combines with J gene TRBJ1-1; D may be TRBD1 (5 bases). CDR3 length: 18 amino acids. V gave up 4 bases and J gave up 2 bases, with 23 bases separating them. Germline CDR1 MDHEN, CDR2 SYDVKM. The CDR3 loop is CASSSPSTYRDYNTEAFF. CDR3 coding DNA: TGTGCCAGCAGTTCACCCTCTACCTACCGGGACTATAACACTGAAGCTTTCTTT. The full variable domain, with the rest looked up from reference TRBV28 and TRBJ1-1, is DVKVTQSSRYLVKRTGEKVFLECVQDMDHENMFWYRQDPGLGLRLIYFSYDVKMKEKGDIPEGYSVSREKKERFSLILESASTNQTSMYLCASSSPSTYRDYNTEAFFGQGTRLTVV.